The 7 T cell receptor beta chains listed next were all sequenced from one sample in a study of cytomegalovirus exposure and HLA in healthy donors. The PCR contained 60 Vbeta and 13 Jbeta primers. Produced via immunoSEQ multiplex PCR; TCRdb's table is partial and in-frame only. The sample yields roughly 86,000 clones, about two thirds seen once. The sequenced material came from PBMCs. The receptors shown here come from a man between 60 and 70 years old in good health and CMV-seronegative.

The chain links TRBV7-9 to TRBJ1-2; 7 positions match TRBD1. Germline lookup yields CDR1 SEHNR and CDR2 FQNEAQ (reference sequence). J was trimmed by 5 bases and V by 0 bases; bases with no gene match: 9. The CDR3 contains 16 residues. CDR3 amino acids: CASSLARQGSGYGYTF. In DNA form, the CDR3 reads TGTGCCAGCAGCTTAGCCAGACAGGGATCTGGGTATGGCTACACCTTC.

This chain connects TRBV19 to TRBJ1-1; 11 nucleotides align to TRBD1. Germline CDR1 LNHDA, CDR2 SQIVND (reference sequence). V shed 7 bases, J shed 5 bases, and the junction held 3 bases outside the gene matches. CDR3 size: 13 residues. In DNA form, the CDR3 reads TGTGCCAGTACCCGGGACAGGGGGACTGAAGCTTTCTTT. Protein: CASTRDRGTEAFF.

The gene calls are TRBV18 and TRBJ2-1; no definite D call. The V gene lost 4 bases and the J gene lost 5 bases, with 12 bases spanning the gap. This CDR3 is 14 amino acids long. CDR1 is KGHSH and CDR2 is LQKENI in the germline V gene. The CDR3 here is CASSLPVSHNEQFF. CDR3 in DNA: TGTGCCAGCTCACTCCCTGTATCCCACAATGAGCAGTTCTTC.

This clone was seen a few times. The chain joins TRBV28 to TRBJ1-2; D perhaps matches TRBD1 (6 bases). V was shortened by 4 bases and J by 7 bases, with 16 bases between the two germline ends. The length of the CDR3 is 14 residues. Germline V gene data show CDR1 as MDHEN and CDR2 as SYDVKM. The CDR3 DNA reads TGTGCCAGCAGTTACGTGCAGGGGCCCCGTGGCTACACCTTC. It is translated as CASSYVQGPRGYTF.

The CDR3 nucleotides are TGTGCCAGCAGCTTGGATAGCGGGGGAGAGCTGTTTTTT. Protein product: CASSLDSGGELFF. The chain recombines TRBV7-8 with TRBJ2-2; 9 positions match TRBD2. V trimming: 3 bases; J trimming: 11 bases; junction bases outside the gene matches: 4. Germline CDR1 SGHVS, CDR2 FQNEAQ. This CDR3 region has 13 residues.

The chain has TRBV19 and TRBJ2-5; a possible D gene is TRBD2 (5 bases). Germline-derived CDR1 and CDR2 are LNHDA and SQIVND (reference sequence). V was cut by 7 bases and J by 2 bases, with 17 bases left in between. This CDR3 is 15 amino acids long. The CDR3 region is CASKEGRLTQETQYF. The CDR3, as DNA: TGTGCCAGTAAGGAAGGCAGACTAACGCAAGAGACCCAGTACTTC.

This clone turned up a few times. The J gene is TRBJ1-1, the V gene TRBV29-1, with D maybe TRBD1 (6 bases). V gave up 3 bases and J gave up 9 bases, with 17 bases separating them. The germline V gene has CDR1 SQVTM and CDR2 ANQGSEA. This CDR3 region has 13 residues. CDR3 in amino acids: CSVDGTNDDKAFF. The CDR3 bases are TGCAGCGTTGACGGGACAAACGATGATAAAGCTTTCTTT.